This T cell receptor (beta chain) was found in a study of blood T cell repertoires in COVID-19. V lost 3 bases and J 7 bases, leaving 15 bases between the germline ends. The germline V gene has CDR1 LGHDT and CDR2 YNNKEL (reference sequence). The CDR3 sequence is 14 residues long. Libraries were prepared by immunoSEQ multiplex PCR; TCRdb keeps only in-frame clonotypes and omits some of them. The repertoire includes approximately 380,000 clones, 85% of them detected once, and 3.5% to 4% sits in the top ten. This TCR came from a woman under 30 with acute or convalescent COVID-19. This chain links TRBV3-1 (or the pseudogene TRBV3-2) with TRBJ1-2, with D unclear. Sequencing was done on a sample of peripheral blood. The CDR3 DNA reads as TGTGCCAGCAGCCAGAGTCGGTACCCACCTGGCTACACCTTC. Translated: CASSQSRYPPGYTF.